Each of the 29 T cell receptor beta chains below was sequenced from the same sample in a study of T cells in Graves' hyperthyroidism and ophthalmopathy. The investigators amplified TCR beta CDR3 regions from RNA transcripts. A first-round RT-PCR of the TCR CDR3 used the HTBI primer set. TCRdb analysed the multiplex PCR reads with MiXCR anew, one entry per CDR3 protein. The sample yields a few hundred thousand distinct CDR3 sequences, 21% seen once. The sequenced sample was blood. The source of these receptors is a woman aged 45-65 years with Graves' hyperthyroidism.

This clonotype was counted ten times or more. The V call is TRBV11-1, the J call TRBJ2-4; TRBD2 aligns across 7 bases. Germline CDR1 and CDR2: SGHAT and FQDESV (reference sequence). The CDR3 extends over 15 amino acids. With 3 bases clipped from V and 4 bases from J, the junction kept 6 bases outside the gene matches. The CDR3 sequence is CASSLKMGGKNIQYF. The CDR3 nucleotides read TGTGCCAGCAGCTTGAAGATGGGGGGGAAAAACATTCAGTACTTC.

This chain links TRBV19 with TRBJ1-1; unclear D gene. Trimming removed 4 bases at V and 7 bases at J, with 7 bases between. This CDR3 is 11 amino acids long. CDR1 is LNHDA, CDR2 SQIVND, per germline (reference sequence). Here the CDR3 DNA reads TGTGCCAGTAGTAAGGCTATTGAAGCTTTCTTT. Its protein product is CASSKAIEAFF.

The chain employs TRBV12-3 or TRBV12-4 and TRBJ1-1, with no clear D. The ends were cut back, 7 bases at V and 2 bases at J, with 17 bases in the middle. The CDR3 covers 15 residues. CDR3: CASTLRVGGNTEAFF. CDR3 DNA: TGTGCCAGCACTCTAAGGGTGGGCGGAAACACTGAAGCTTTCTTT.

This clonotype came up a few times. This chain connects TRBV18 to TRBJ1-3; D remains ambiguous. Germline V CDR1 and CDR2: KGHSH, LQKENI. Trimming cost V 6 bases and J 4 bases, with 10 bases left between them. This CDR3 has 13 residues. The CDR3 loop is CASSSGRGNTIYF. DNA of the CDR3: TGTGCCAGCTCCTCGGGCCGCGGAAACACCATATATTTT.

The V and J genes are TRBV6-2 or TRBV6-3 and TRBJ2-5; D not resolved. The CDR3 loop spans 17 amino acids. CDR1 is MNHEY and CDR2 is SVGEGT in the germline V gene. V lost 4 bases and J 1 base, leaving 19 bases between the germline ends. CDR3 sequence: CASSLDRRAAPQETQYF. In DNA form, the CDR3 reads TGTGCCAGCAGTTTGGACCGTAGGGCCGCACCCCAAGAGACCCAGTACTTC.

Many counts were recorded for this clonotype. The CDR3 sequence is CASRTGPYEQYF. As DNA, the CDR3 is TGCGCCAGCAGGACCGGGCCCTACGAGCAGTACTTC. The chain couples TRBV10-2 to TRBJ2-7, with D unclear. The CDR3 has 12 amino acids. V lost 6 bases and J 2 bases, leaving 8 bases between the germline ends. Germline CDR1 and CDR2: WSHSY and SAAADI.

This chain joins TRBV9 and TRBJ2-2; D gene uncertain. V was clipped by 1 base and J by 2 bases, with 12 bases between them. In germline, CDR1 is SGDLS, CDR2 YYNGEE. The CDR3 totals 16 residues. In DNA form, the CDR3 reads TGTGCCAGCAGCGTATGGTTAGGCGAAAACACCGGGGAGCTGTTTTTT. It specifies CASSVWLGENTGELFF. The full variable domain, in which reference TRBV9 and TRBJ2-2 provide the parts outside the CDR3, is DSGVTQTPKHLITATGQRVTLRCSPRSGDLSVYWYQQSLDQGLQFLIQYYNGEERAKGNILERFSAQQFPDLHSELNLSSLELGDSALYFCASSVWLGENTGELFFGEGSRLTVL.

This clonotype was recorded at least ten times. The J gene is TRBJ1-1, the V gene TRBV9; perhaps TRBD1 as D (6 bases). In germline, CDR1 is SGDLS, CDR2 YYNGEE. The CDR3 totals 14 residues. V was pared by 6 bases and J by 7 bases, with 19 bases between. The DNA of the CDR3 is TGTGCCAGCAATAGGGGGGGGGGGATACTTGAAGCTTTCTTT. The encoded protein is CASNRGGGILEAFF.

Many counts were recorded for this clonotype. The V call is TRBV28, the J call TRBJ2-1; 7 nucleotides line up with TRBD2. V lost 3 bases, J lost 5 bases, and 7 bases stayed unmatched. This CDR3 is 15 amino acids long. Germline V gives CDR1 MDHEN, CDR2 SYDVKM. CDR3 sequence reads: CASSFYGRIHNEQFF. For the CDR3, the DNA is TGTGCCAGCAGTTTCTACGGGAGGATCCACAATGAGCAGTTCTTC.

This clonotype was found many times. The CDR3 DNA reads as TGTGCCAGCGGCACGCGGGGTGTCGGCGAGCAGTACTTC. Translating it yields CASGTRGVGEQYF. The chain employs TRBV2 and TRBJ2-7; tentative D call: TRBD2 (6 bases). The CDR3 length is 13 residues. The germline gives CDR1 SNHLY, CDR2 FYNNEI. The V end was cut by 8 bases, the J end by 6 bases, with 17 bases between. Variable domain in full (rest from reference TRBV2 and TRBJ2-7): EPEVTQTPSHQVTQMGQEVILRCVPISNHLYFYWYRQILGQKVEFLVSFYNNEISEKSEIFDDQFSVERPDGSNFTLKIRSTKLEDSAMYFCASGTRGVGEQYFGPGTRLTVT.

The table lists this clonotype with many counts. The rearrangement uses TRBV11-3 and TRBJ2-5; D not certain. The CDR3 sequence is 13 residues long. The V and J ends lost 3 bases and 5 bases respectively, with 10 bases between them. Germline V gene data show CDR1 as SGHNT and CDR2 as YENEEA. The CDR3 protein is CASSFPLSETQYF. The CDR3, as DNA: TGTGCCAGCAGCTTTCCTCTGAGTGAGACCCAGTACTTC. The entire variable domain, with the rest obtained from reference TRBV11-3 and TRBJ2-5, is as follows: EAGVVQSPRYKIIEKKQPVAFWCNPISGHNTLYWYLQNLGQGPELLIRYENEEAVDDSQLPKDRFSAERLKGVDSTLKIQPAELGDSAVYLCASSFPLSETQYFGPGTRLLVL.

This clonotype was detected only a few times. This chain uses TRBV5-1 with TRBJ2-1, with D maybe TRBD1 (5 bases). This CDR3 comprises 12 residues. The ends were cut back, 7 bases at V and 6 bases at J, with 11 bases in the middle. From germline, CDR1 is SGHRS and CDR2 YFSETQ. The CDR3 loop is CASVDISNEQFF. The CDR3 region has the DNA TGCGCCAGCGTGGACATTAGCAATGAGCAGTTCTTC.

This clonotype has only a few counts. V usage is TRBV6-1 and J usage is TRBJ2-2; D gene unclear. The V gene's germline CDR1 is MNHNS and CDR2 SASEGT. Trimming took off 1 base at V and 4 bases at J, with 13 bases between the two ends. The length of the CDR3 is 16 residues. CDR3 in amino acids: CASSEVGRVGTGELFF. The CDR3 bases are TGTGCCAGCAGTGAAGTAGGGCGAGTTGGCACCGGGGAGCTGTTTTTT.

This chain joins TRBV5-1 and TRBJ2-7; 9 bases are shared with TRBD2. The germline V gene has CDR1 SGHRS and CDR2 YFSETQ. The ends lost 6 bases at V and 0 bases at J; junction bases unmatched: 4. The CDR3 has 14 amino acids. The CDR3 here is CASKAGGYSYEQYF. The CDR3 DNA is TGCGCCAGCAAGGCGGGAGGGTACTCCTACGAGCAGTACTTC.

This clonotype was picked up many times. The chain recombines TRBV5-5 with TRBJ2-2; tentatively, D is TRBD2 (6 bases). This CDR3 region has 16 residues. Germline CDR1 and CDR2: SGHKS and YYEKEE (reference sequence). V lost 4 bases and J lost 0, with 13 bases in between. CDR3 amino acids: CASSPRAGPNTGELFF. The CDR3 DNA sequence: TGTGCCAGCAGCCCGAGGGCGGGGCCGAACACCGGGGAGCTGTTTTTT. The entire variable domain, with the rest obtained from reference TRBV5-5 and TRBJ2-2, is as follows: DAGVTQSPTHLIKTRGQQVTLRCSPISGHKSVSWYQQVLGQGPQFIFQYYEKEERGRGNFPDRFSARQFPNYSSELNVNALLLGDSALYLCASSPRAGPNTGELFFGEGSRLTVL.

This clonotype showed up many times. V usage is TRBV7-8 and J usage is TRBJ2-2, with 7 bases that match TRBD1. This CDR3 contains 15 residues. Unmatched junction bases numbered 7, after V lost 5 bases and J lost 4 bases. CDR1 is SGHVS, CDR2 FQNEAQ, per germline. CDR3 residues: CASSPDRWITGELFF. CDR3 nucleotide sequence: TGTGCCAGCAGCCCGGACAGGTGGATCACCGGGGAGCTGTTTTTT.

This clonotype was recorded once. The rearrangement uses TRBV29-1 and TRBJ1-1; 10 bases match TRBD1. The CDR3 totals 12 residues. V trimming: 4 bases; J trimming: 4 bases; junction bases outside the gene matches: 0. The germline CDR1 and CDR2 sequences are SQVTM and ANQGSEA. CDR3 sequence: CSVGTGGTEAFF. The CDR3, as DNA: TGCAGCGTTGGGACAGGGGGCACTGAAGCTTTCTTT. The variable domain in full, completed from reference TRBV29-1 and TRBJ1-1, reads SAVISQKPSRDICQRGTSLTIQCQVDSQVTMMFWYRQQPGQSLTLIATANQGSEATYESGFVIDKFPISRPNLTFSTLTVSNMSPEDSSIYLCSVGTGGTEAFFGQGTRLTVV.

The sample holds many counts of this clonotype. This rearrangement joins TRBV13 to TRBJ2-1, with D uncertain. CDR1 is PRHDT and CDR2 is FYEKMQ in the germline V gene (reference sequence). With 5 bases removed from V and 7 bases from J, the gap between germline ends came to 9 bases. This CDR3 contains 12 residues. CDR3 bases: TGTGCCAGCAGCGGCGGTTGGAATGAGCAGTTCTTC. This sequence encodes CASSGGWNEQFF.

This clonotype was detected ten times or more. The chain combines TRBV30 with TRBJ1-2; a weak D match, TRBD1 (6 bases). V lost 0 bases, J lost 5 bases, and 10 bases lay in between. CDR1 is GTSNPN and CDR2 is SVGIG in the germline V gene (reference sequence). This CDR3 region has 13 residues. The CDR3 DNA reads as TGTGCCTGGAGTGTACCGGGGACATATGGCTACACCTTC. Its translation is CAWSVPGTYGYTF.

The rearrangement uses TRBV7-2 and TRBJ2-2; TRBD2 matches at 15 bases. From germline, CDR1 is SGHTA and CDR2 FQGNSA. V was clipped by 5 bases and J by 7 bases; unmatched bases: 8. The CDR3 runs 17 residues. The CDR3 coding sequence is TGTGCCAGCAGCGTCGGACTAGCGGGGGGGAATGGCGGGGAGCTGTTTTTT. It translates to CASSVGLAGGNGGELFF.

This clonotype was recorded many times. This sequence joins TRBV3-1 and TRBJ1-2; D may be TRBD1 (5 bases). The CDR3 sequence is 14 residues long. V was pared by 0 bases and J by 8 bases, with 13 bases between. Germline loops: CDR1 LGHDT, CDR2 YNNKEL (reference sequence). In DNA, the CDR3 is TGTGCCAGCAGCCAAGAAGGGACCCGAACAGGCTACACCTTC. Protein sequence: CASSQEGTRTGYTF.

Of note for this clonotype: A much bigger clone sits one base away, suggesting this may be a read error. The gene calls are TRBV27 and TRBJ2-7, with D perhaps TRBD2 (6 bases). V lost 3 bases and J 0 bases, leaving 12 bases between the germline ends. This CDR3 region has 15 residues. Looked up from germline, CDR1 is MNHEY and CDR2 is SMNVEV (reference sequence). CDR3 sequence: CASSFLANGSYEQYF. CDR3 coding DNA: TGTGCCAGCAGTTTCCTAGCGAACGGCTCCTACGAGCAGTACTTC.

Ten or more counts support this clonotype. The CDR3 sequence is CASSPTGANTGELFF. The DNA for the CDR3 is TGTGCCAGCAGCCCCACAGGGGCCAACACCGGGGAGCTGTTTTTT. The V and J genes are TRBV3-1 and TRBJ2-2, with 7 positions matching TRBD1. The V gene's germline CDR1 is LGHDT and CDR2 YNNKEL (reference sequence). The CDR3 has 15 amino acids. The V and J ends lost 4 bases and 2 bases, in that order; junction bases with no gene match: 4.

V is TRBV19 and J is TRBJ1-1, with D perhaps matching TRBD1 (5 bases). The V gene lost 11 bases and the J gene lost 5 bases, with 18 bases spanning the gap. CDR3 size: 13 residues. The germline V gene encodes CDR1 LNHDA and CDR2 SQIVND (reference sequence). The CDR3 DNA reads TGTGCCTCGTCCCAGGGAGTTGGGACTGAAGCTTTCTTT. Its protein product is CASSQGVGTEAFF. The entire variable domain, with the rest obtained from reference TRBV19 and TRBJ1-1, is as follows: DGGITQSPKYLFRKEGQNVTLSCEQNLNHDAMYWYRQDPGQGLRLIYYSQIVNDFQKGDIAEGYSVSREKKESFPLTVTSAQKNPTAFYLCASSQGVGTEAFFGQGTRLTVV.

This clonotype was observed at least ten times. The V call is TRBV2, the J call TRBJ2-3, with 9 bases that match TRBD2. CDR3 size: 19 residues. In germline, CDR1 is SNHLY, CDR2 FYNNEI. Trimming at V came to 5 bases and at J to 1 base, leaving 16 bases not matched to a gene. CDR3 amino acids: CASSWALAGSRVGTDTQYF. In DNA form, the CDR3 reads TGTGCCAGCAGTTGGGCTCTAGCGGGGAGCAGGGTGGGCACAGATACGCAGTATTTT.

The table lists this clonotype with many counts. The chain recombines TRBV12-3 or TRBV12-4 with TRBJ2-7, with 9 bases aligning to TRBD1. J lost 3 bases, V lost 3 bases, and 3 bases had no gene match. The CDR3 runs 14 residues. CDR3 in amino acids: CASSLGTGIYEQYF. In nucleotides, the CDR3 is TGTGCCAGCAGTTTGGGGACAGGGATCTACGAGCAGTACTTC.

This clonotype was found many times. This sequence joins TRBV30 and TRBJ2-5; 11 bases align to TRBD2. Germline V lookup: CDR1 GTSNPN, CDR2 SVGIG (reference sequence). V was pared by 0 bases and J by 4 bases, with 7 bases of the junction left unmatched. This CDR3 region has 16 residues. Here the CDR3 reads CAWSVRTSGRGETQYF. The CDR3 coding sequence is TGTGCCTGGAGTGTACGCACTAGCGGGAGAGGAGAGACCCAGTACTTC.

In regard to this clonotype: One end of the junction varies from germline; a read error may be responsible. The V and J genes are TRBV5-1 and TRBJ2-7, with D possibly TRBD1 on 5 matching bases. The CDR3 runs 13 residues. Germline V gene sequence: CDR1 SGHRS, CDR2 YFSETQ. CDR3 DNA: TGTGCCAGCAGCTTAGCCCCACAGGACGAGCAGTACTTC. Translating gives CASSLAPQDEQYF.

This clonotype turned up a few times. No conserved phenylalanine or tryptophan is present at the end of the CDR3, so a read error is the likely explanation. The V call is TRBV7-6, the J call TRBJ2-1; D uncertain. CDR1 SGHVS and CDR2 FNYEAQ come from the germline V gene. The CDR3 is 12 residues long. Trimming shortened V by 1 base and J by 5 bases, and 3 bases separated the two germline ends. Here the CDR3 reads CASSLDHNEQFC. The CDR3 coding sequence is TGTGCCAGCAGCTTAGACCACAATGAGCAGTTCTGC.